This T cell receptor (beta chain) was sequenced in a study of CD8 T cells in Susac syndrome (dated by TCRdb to the late 2010s). Study-wide context: Repertoire sequencing was used to test whether CD8+ T cell activation and differentiation in Susac syndrome was antigen driven.

CDR3 length: 14 amino acids, cysteine to phenylalanine. Just the 42-base CDR3 DNA is kept, in frame starting at base 1. V drops 5 bases and J drops 5 bases, leaving 15 bases in between. RNA was extracted using the RNeasy kit, and roughly 0.5 to 1 microgram was reverse transcribed with random hexamers. TCR beta CDR3 regions were amplified with the immunoSEQ multiplex PCR assay covering 54 Vbeta and 13 Jbeta segments. To correct PCR amplification bias, a synthetic template baseline was used for both primer optimization and computational correction. In the original analysis: Reads were annotated to V, D and J genes per IMGT and analyzed with immunoSEQ Analyzer, keeping only productive sequences. Clonality was computed as one minus Shannon entropy normalized by log2 of the number of productive unique sequences. For each patient and control, public and private clones were evaluated within the 100 most prevalent clones. Susac-specific clones were defined as absent from healthy and MS cohorts, 850 to 1,300 published viral clones and other ImmuneACCESS disease sequences. Starting from the raw public reads, TCRdb applied fastp trimming at Q25, assembled clones with MiXCR and retained in-frame beta chains. Every CDR3 protein is listed once, alongside the most common genes and DNA of its rows. These V and J calls derive from TCRdb rather than the authors' analysis. Within this sample are about 300,000 distinct CDR3 sequences, with 92% of them counted one time only. The biggest ten clones account for roughly 0.07% of the sample.

Peripheral blood CD8+ and CD4+ T cells from healthy donors, Susac syndrome patients and multiple sclerosis patients were profiled by high-throughput TCR beta sequencing. The multiple sclerosis controls were treatment-naive patients who had stable or active relapsing-remitting disease and met the revised McDonald criteria. Bulk CD8+ and CD4+ T cells were purified by magnetic negative isolation, while CD8+ TEMRA cells were enriched using FACS. Blood was collected in EDTA tubes and processed within 24 hours, with PBMCs isolated through density gradient centrifugation. PBMCs intended for TCR sequencing were frozen in liquid nitrogen and were later thawed in a 37 degrees C water bath. Purity of sorted or isolated CD4+, CD8+ and CD8+ TEMRA cells was at least 90%. To note about this clonotype: No antigen is known for it. No qualities accompany the bases; no much larger clone lies one base away.

Study-wide findings and limitations: The number of individuals in the TCR sequencing and HLA analysis was acknowledged as relatively small.

The receptor chain draws on TRBV12-3 or TRBV12-4 and TRBJ1-1, with no confident D gene call. Sequencing was performed on CD4+ T cells from PBMCs. The receptor's source is a human donor with multiple sclerosis. The encoded CDR3 is CASSPTGRRTEAFF. The DNA is as follows: TGTGCCAGCAGTCCTACGGGGAGGAGGACTGAAGCTTTCTTT.